The 27 T cell receptor beta chains presented below share a single source sample, sequenced in a study of T cells in Graves' hyperthyroidism and ophthalmopathy. It was RNA transcripts that yielded the amplified TCR beta CDR3 regions. In the first-round RT-PCR of the TCR CDR3, the HTBI primer set was used. In TCRdb, the multiplex PCR reads were re-called with MiXCR into one record per CDR3 protein. The sample includes 95,000 to 100,000 distinct CDR3 sequences, over 50% of them seen just once. Sequencing used blood. These TCRs come from a woman aged 40 to 50 with Graves' hyperthyroidism.

This clonotype is medium-sized (0.01 to 0.1%) within its sample. The chain recombines TRBV20-1 with TRBJ2-7; D remains unclear. This CDR3 has 12 residues. The V gene lost 0 bases and the J gene lost 0 bases, with 3 bases spanning the gap. From germline, CDR1 is DFQATT and CDR2 SNEGSKA (reference sequence). CDR3 nucleotides: TGCAGTGCTAGAGACCTCTCCTACGAGCAGTACTTC. It translates to CSARDLSYEQYF.

A few counts support this clonotype. The rearrangement links TRBV27 to TRBJ2-7; weak D call: TRBD2 (7 bases). Trimming shortened V by 2 bases and J by 3 bases, and 11 bases separated the two germline ends. The V gene's germline CDR1 is MNHEY and CDR2 SMNVEV (reference sequence). CDR3 size: 14 residues. CDR3 DNA sequence: TGTGCCAGCAGTTTAGGGAGGGGGTTCTACGAGCAGTACTTC. Protein product: CASSLGRGFYEQYF.

This clonotype was detected a few times. This chain connects TRBV15 to TRBJ2-4; no definite D call. Deletions cut 3 bases from V and 1 base from J, with 13 bases between. Germline assignment: CDR1 LNHNV and CDR2 YYDKDF (reference sequence). The CDR3 extends over 16 amino acids. In DNA form, the CDR3 reads TGTGCCACCAGCAGGACCTTCATTGGGGCCAAAAACATTCAGTACTTC. It codes for CATSRTFIGAKNIQYF.

The V gene is TRBV2, the J gene TRBJ2-6; TRBD1 aligns across 9 bases. With V trimmed by 3 bases and J by 1 base, 4 bases remained unmatched. The length of the CDR3 is 17 residues. Germline CDR1 reads SNHLY; CDR2 reads FYNNEI. CDR3 protein: CASSERGQGSGANVLTF. In DNA form, the CDR3 reads TGTGCCAGCAGTGAGCGGGGACAGGGTTCTGGGGCCAACGTCCTGACTTTC.

This clonotype was counted ten times or more. V and J are TRBV7-8 and TRBJ1-5; possibly TRBD1 for D (5 bases). V lost 5 bases and J 4 bases, leaving 12 bases between the germline ends. The CDR3 sequence is 14 residues long. Germline CDR1 and CDR2: SGHVS and FQNEAQ. CDR3 sequence: CASSPGRGNQPQHF. Here the CDR3 DNA reads TGTGCCAGCAGCCCAGGGAGGGGTAATCAGCCCCAGCATTTT.

The chain joins TRBV9 to TRBJ1-6; unclear D gene. V was cut by 4 bases and J by 4 bases, with 12 bases left in between. The CDR3 totals 15 residues. Germline CDR1 SGDLS, CDR2 YYNGEE. The CDR3 region has the DNA TGTGCCAGCAGCCAAGATGTCGGATATAATTCACCCCTCCACTTT. Translating it yields CASSQDVGYNSPLHF.

The rearrangement links TRBV5-1 to TRBJ2-7; 10 bases map to TRBD1. CDR1 and CDR2 from the germline V gene are SGHRS and YFSETQ. Trimming cost V 4 bases and J 0 bases; bases outside gene matches: 7. The CDR3 contains 16 residues. The CDR3 region has the DNA TGCGCCAGCAGCCCCGGGCGGGACAGGGGCTCCTACGAGCAGTACTTC. This translates into CASSPGRDRGSYEQYF.

Worth noting for this clonotype: The CDR3 carries no conserved terminal phenylalanine or tryptophan, so it likely arises from a read error. As DNA, the CDR3 is TGTGCCAGCAGCCCCAGACTAGCGGGAGTAGAGGCCCAGTACTTA. Its translation: CASSPRLAGVEAQYL. The V call is TRBV7-6, the J call TRBJ2-5; 12 bases line up with TRBD2. Per the germline V gene, CDR1 is SGHVS and CDR2 is FNYEAQ. CDR3 length: 15 amino acids.

This chain uses TRBV19 with TRBJ2-2; D is tentatively TRBD1 or TRBD2 (6 bases each). V was pared by 7 bases and J by 7 bases, with 16 bases between. The CDR3 sequence is 14 residues long. Germline loops: CDR1 LNHDA, CDR2 SQIVND (reference sequence). DNA for the CDR3: TGTGCCAGTAAACCCTCGGGGGCAAGCGGGGAGCTGTTTTTT. It specifies CASKPSGASGELFF. Together with reference TRBV19 and TRBJ2-2, the CDR3 gives the full variable domain: DGGITQSPKYLFRKEGQNVTLSCEQNLNHDAMYWYRQDPGQGLRLIYYSQIVNDFQKGDIAEGYSVSREKKESFPLTVTSAQKNPTAFYLCASKPSGASGELFFGEGSRLTVL.

Points on this clonotype: A junction boundary mismatches the germline segment, possibly from a read error. The chain has TRBV7-9 and TRBJ2-7, with 8 bases fitting TRBD1. Germline V gene sequence: CDR1 SEHNR, CDR2 FQNEAQ (reference sequence). The CDR3 has 14 residues. CDR3 DNA: TGTGCCAGCAGTTTAGGACAGGGAGGTTACGAGCAGTACTTC. It specifies CASSLGQGGYEQYF.

The rearrangement links TRBV5-1 to TRBJ1-1, with 8 bases fitting TRBD1. V was pared by 4 bases and J by 2 bases, with 7 bases of the junction left unmatched. Germline values: CDR1 SGHRS, CDR2 YFSETQ. The CDR3 loop spans 15 amino acids. The CDR3 DNA is TGCGCCAGCAGCCCCGGACAGGGATCCAACACTGAAGCTTTCTTT. Its translation: CASSPGQGSNTEAFF.

This chain joins TRBV9 and TRBJ1-1; a possible D gene is TRBD1 (6 bases). The CDR3 totals 14 residues. The germline CDR1 and CDR2 sequences are SGDLS and YYNGEE. V lost 0 bases, J lost 4 bases, and 10 bases lay in between. The CDR3 region is CASSVEPQGTEAFF. CDR3 bases: TGTGCCAGCAGCGTAGAACCACAGGGCACTGAAGCTTTCTTT.

Concerning this clonotype: The junction departs from the called germline gene at one end, perhaps through a read error. V gene TRBV7-9 combines with J gene TRBJ2-6, with D tentatively TRBD1 or TRBD2 (5 bases each). This CDR3 has 15 residues. Germline lookup yields CDR1 SEHNR and CDR2 FQNEAQ (reference sequence). CDR3 residues: CASGLGRSGANVLTF. The CDR3 bases are TGTGCCAGCGGCTTGGGACGCTCCGGGGCCAACGTCCTGACTTTC.

This clonotype was counted many times. The chain links TRBV6-6 to TRBJ1-2; 10 positions match TRBD1. The germline gives CDR1 MNHNY, CDR2 SVGAGI (reference sequence). After removal of 5 bases from V and 5 bases from J, the junction contained 8 bases not matched to a gene. There are 15 residues in the CDR3. CDR3 nucleotide sequence: TGTGCCAGCAGTCCCAGACAGGGGGCGAGGTATGGCTACACCTTC. Translating it yields CASSPRQGARYGYTF.

The chain is built from TRBV29-1 and TRBJ2-2; 7 nucleotides line up with TRBD1. CDR3 length: 14 amino acids. V dropped 6 bases and J dropped 1; count of bases not matched to a gene: 5. Germline V gene lookup returns CDR1 SQVTM and CDR2 ANQGSEA. In nucleotides, the CDR3 is TGCAGCGTGACAGGGTCTGGGAACACCGGGGAGCTGTTTTTT. As protein: CSVTGSGNTGELFF.

This clonotype was recorded at least ten times. The chain joins TRBV4-1 to TRBJ1-2; tentative D call: TRBD1 (5 bases). This CDR3 spans 16 amino acids. V lost 1 base and J 2 bases, leaving 14 bases between the germline ends. Germline assignment: CDR1 MGHRA and CDR2 YSYEKL. CDR3 loop: CASSQVFGASNYGYTF. CDR3 DNA: TGCGCCAGCAGCCAAGTTTTCGGGGCCAGCAACTATGGCTACACCTTC.

This clonotype was seen a single time. This chain uses TRBV20-1 with TRBJ2-1; 14 bases fit TRBD2. There are 14 residues in the CDR3. The V gene end was trimmed by 5 bases and the J gene end by 8 bases; junction bases not matched to a gene: 5. Germline CDR1 DFQATT, CDR2 SNEGSKA (reference sequence). The CDR3 loop reads CSALGLAGAYEQFF. As DNA, the CDR3 is TGCAGTGCTCTGGGACTAGCGGGAGCATATGAGCAGTTCTTC.

Points on this clonotype: As the CDR3 is not closed by the conserved phenylalanine or tryptophan, this likely results from a read error. The DNA is omitted, as the CDR3 cannot be located on it reliably, and the CDR3 follows TCRdb's listing. The chain recombines TRBV20-1 with TRBJ1-4; no check of the table's D call, TRBD1, against the DNA was made. The CDR3 has 15 amino acids, counting both end residues. Germline values: CDR1 DFQATT, CDR2 SNEGSKA (reference sequence). The CDR3 sequence is CSAWSGEVEMKNCFL.

This clonotype came up many times. V is TRBV28 and J is TRBJ2-5; weak D call: TRBD2 (5 bases). Trimming took 6 bases from V and 5 from J, leaving 13 bases between them. The CDR3 has 13 amino acids. The germline CDR1 and CDR2 sequences are MDHEN and SYDVKM. CDR3 sequence (DNA): TGTGCCAGCAGCCAAGGACGCGGGGAGACCCAGTACTTC. This translates into CASSQGRGETQYF.

Comments on this clonotype: With a much larger clone just one base away, this may be a read error. The rearrangement uses TRBV12-3 or TRBV12-4 and TRBJ1-1; no clear D. V was cut by 6 bases and J by 1 base, with 9 bases left in between. The CDR3 has 13 residues. Here the CDR3 reads CASSRRANTEAFF. For the CDR3, the DNA is TGTGCCAGCAGCCGTCGGGCGAACACTGAAGCTTTCTTT.

The V and J genes are TRBV2 and TRBJ2-5; 7 bases agree with TRBD2. Germline V CDR1 and CDR2: SNHLY, FYNNEI. The CDR3 length is 15 residues. V shed 8 bases, J shed 2 bases, and the junction held 11 bases outside the gene matches. In DNA form, the CDR3 reads TGTGCCAGCTCTGTTGGGGGAGGGCTTCAAGAGACCCAGTACTTC. Translating gives CASSVGGGLQETQYF.

This clonotype is deemed medium-sized (0.01 to 0.1%). DNA for the CDR3: TGCAGCGTTGAACGTGTGGTGTATGAGACCCAGTACTTC. Amino acid sequence: CSVERVVYETQYF. This chain uses TRBV29-1 with TRBJ2-5; D uncertain. Between the trimmed V and J ends, which lost 2 bases and 5 bases, there was a span of 12 bases. CDR3 length: 13 residues. Germline values: CDR1 SQVTM, CDR2 ANQGSEA.

The chain is built from TRBV15 and TRBJ2-7; 9 bases map to TRBD1. Germline V gene lookup returns CDR1 LNHNV and CDR2 YYDKDF (reference sequence). Losses at the gene ends were 2 bases for V and 3 bases for J; bases not matched to a gene: 5. The CDR3 loop spans 15 amino acids. The DNA for the CDR3 is TGTGCCACCAGCAGAACCCGGACAGGGGTCTACGAGCAGTACTTC. This codes for CATSRTRTGVYEQYF. The full variable domain, completed using reference TRBV15 and TRBJ2-7, is DAMVIQNPRYQVTQFGKPVTLSCSQTLNHNVMYWYQQKSSQAPKLLFHYYDKDFNNEADTPDNFQSRRPNTSFCFLDIRSPGLGDTAMYLCATSRTRTGVYEQYFGPGTRLTVT.

Many counts were recorded for this clonotype. This chain links TRBV14 with TRBJ2-7; D gene uncertain. Trimming left V 1 base short and J 3 bases short, with 10 bases between. This CDR3 region has 14 residues. Germline V lookup: CDR1 SGHDN, CDR2 FVKESK. The DNA of the CDR3 is TGTGCCAGCAGCCAAGTAGGCTTTAGCTACGAGCAGTACTTC. This sequence encodes CASSQVGFSYEQYF.

CDR3 nucleotide sequence: TGTGCCAGCAGCTCCGGGACTAGCGGGAGCACAGATACGCAGTATTTT. Translating it yields CASSSGTSGSTDTQYF. The chain couples TRBV7-8 to TRBJ2-3, with 12 bases aligning to TRBD2. The CDR3 has 16 residues. The trim removed 4 bases at V and 0 bases at J, leaving 2 bases unmatched. CDR1 and CDR2 (germline): SGHVS, FQNEAQ.

This clonotype was seen ten or more times. CDR3 DNA sequence: TGTGCCAGCAGCGGACGAAGATCTAGCGGGGGCACAGATACGCAGTATTTT. As protein: CASSGRRSSGGTDTQYF. The chain combines TRBV9 with TRBJ2-3; 9 bases line up with TRBD2. The V and J ends lost 3 bases and 1 base, in that order; junction bases with no gene match: 9. The length of the CDR3 is 17 residues. From germline, CDR1 is SGDLS and CDR2 YYNGEE.

The gene calls are TRBV7-9 and TRBJ2-2, with 14 bases lining up with TRBD2. The CDR3 is 17 residues long. Per germline, CDR1 SEHNR and CDR2 FQNEAQ (reference sequence). Losses at the gene ends were 6 bases for V and 3 bases for J; bases not matched to a gene: 6. CDR3 in DNA: TGTGCCAGCAGTTGGGGACTAGCGGGAGTCTACACCGGGGAGCTGTTTTTT. Amino acids: CASSWGLAGVYTGELFF.